This T cell receptor (beta chain) was retrieved from a study of cytomegalovirus exposure and HLA in healthy donors. Looking at the study overall: Roughly 86 million unique TCRs from HLA-typed donors made up an early data release.

Trimming removed 3 bases at V and 2 bases at J, with 14 bases between. CDR3 length equals 14 residues. The V gene's germline CDR1 is GTSNPN and CDR2 SVGIG (reference sequence). With regard to this clone: What it recognizes is unknown.

Findings of the study overall: Most CMV-associated TCR beta chains appeared HLA-restricted in a later analysis. An analysis done earlier found most TCR beta V segments productive about 90% or about 30% of the time.

PCR used 60 Vbeta primers and 13 Jbeta primers. The assay was immunoSEQ multiplex PCR, and TCRdb's table has in-frame clones only and misses some. The repertoire holds around 110,000 clones, with roughly 80% as singletons. The TCR originated in a man aged 30 to 39 in good health and CMV-seronegative. Sequenced input: PBMCs. The chain carries TRBV30 and TRBJ2-7; D gene uncertain. Here the CDR3 DNA reads TGTGCCTGGAGGTCTTTGGCAACAACCTACGAGCAGTACTTC. Residues: CAWRSLATTYEQYF.